The present TCR beta chain was sequenced within a study of blood T cells in healthy people across ages. This clonotype has more than one count but fewer than ten. Primers used in a second PCR of roughly 7 to 11 cycles were a sample-barcoded 5' primer and a J-beta primer mix. Using its own MiXCR run on the 5' RACE reads, TCRdb lists one record per CDR3 protein. The sample holds 1.6 million or so distinct CDR3 sequences, 30% to 40% seen once. Germline assignment: CDR1 SGHRS and CDR2 YFSETQ. CDR3 length equals 15 residues. V was clipped by 4 bases and J by 5 bases, with 18 bases between them. This clonotype was obtained from a woman aged 30 to 39 in good health. V usage is TRBV5-1 and J usage is TRBJ2-5, with D possibly TRBD2 on 6 matching bases. What was sequenced was blood. The CDR3, as DNA: TGCGCCAGCAGCGGCGGTGGAGGGCCTGGGGAGACCCAGTACTTC. Residues: CASSGGGGPGETQYF. Variable domain in full (rest from reference TRBV5-1 and TRBJ2-5): KAGVTQTPRYLIKTRGQQVTLSCSPISGHRSVSWYQQTPGQGLQFLFEYFSETQRNKGNFPGRFSGRQFSNSRSEMNVSTLELGDSALYLCASSGGGGPGETQYFGPGTRLLVL.